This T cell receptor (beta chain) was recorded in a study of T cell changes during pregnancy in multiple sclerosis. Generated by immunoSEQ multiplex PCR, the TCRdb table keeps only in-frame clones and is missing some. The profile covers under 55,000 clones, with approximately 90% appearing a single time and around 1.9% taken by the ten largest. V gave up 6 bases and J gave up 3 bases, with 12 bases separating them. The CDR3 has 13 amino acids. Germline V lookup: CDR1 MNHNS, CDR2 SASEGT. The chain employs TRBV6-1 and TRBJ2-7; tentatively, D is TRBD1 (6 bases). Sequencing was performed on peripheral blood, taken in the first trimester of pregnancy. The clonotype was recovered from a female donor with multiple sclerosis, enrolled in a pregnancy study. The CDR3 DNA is TGTGCCAGCAGCAGACAGGTTAGCTACGAGCAGTACTTC. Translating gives CASSRQVSYEQYF.